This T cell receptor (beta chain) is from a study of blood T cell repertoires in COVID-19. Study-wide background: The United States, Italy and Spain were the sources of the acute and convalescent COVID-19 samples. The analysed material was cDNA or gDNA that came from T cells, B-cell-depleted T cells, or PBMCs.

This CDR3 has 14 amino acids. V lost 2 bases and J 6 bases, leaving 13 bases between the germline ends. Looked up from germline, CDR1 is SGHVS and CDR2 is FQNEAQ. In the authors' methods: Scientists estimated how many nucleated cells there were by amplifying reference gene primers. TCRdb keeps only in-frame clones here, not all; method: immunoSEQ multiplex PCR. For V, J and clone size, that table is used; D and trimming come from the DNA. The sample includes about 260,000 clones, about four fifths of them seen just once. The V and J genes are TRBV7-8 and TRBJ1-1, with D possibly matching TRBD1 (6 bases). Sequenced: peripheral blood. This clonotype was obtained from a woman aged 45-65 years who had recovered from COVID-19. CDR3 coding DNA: TGTGCCAGCAGCTTATCACAGGGAGCCGCTGAAGCTTTCTTT. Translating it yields CASSLSQGAAEAFF.